This TCR beta chain was profiled in a study of CD4 T cells in relation to SARS-CoV-2 and coronaviruses. Study results and limitations: Samples before the pandemic and after infection were not matched within any donor.

TCRdb's copy holds only in-frame clones and misses some; the assay was immunoSEQ multiplex PCR. This table holds 60,000 to 85,000 clones, over 90% found once. V was cut by 8 bases and J by 3 bases, with 13 bases left in between. The CDR3 sequence is 13 residues long. Germline V gene lookup returns CDR1 MDHEN and CDR2 SYDVKM. As concerns this clone: Its specificity is unknown.

Unexposed donor CD4+ T cells date from about 2010-2018, before the COVID-19 pandemic. Sequencing was done on a sample of naive CD4+ T cells from PBMCs. Indicated subset: naive CD4+ T cells isolated by negative enrichment. The TCR originated in a human donor in good health. The J gene is TRBJ1-2, the V gene TRBV28, with TRBD1 as a possible D gene (6 bases). The CDR3 spells CASLSGEDYGYTF. CDR3 nucleotide sequence: TGTGCCAGCCTATCAGGGGAGGACTATGGCTACACCTTC.